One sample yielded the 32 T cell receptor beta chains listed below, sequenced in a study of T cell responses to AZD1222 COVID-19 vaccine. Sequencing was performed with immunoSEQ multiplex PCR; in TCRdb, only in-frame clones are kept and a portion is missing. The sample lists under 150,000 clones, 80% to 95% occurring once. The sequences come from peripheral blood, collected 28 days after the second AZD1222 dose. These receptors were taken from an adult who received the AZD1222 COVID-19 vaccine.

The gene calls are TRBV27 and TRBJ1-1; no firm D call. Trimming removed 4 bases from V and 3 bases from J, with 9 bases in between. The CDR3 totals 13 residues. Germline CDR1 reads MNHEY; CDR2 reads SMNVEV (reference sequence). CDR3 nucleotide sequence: TGTGCCAGCAGTTCCCCTTGGGACACTGAAGCTTTCTTT. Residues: CASSSPWDTEAFF.

As DNA, the CDR3 is TGTGCCAGCAGCTTTCGGGGGACCAGCACAGATACGCAGTATTTT. Translating gives CASSFRGTSTDTQYF. The rearrangement uses TRBV7-9 and TRBJ2-3; TRBD2 might be the D (6 bases). The ends were cut back, 3 bases at V and 0 bases at J, with 10 bases in the middle. The CDR3 spans 15 residues. The germline V gene has CDR1 SEHNR and CDR2 FQNEAQ (reference sequence).

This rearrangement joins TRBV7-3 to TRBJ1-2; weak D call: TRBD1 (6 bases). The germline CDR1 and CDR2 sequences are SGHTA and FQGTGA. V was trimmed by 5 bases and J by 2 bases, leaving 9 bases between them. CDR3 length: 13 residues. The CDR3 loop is CASSPDRNYGYTF. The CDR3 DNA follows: TGTGCCAGCAGCCCCGACAGGAACTATGGCTACACCTTC.

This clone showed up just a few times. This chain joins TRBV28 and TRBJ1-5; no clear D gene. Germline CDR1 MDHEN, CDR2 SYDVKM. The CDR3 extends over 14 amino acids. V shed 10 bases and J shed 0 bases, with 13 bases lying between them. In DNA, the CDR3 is TGTGCCACCGGCGGGGTCACTAGCAATCAGCCCCAGCATTTT. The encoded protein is CATGGVTSNQPQHF.

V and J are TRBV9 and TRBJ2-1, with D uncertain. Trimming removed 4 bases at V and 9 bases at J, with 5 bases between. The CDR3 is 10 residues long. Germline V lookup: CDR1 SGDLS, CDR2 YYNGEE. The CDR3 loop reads CASSLAEQFF. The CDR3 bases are TGTGCCAGCAGCTTGGCTGAGCAGTTCTTC.

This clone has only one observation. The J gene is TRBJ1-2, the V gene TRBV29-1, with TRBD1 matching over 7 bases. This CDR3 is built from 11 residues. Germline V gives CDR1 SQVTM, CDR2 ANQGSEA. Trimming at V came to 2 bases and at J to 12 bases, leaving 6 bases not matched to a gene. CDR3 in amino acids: CSVERTGFHTF. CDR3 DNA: TGCAGCGTTGAACGGACAGGTTTCCACACCTTC.

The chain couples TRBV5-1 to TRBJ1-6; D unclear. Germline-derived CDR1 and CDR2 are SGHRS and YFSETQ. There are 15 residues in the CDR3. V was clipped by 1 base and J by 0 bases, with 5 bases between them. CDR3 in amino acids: CASSLSSSYNSPLHF. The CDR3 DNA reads TGCGCCAGCAGCTTGAGCAGCTCCTATAATTCACCCCTCCACTTT.

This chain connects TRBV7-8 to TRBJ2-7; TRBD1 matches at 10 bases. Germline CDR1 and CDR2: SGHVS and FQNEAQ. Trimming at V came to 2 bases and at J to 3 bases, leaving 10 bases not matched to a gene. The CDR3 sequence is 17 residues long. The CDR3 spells CASSLTPGQGNVYEQYF. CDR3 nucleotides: TGTGCCAGCAGCTTAACTCCGGGACAGGGGAATGTCTACGAGCAGTACTTC.

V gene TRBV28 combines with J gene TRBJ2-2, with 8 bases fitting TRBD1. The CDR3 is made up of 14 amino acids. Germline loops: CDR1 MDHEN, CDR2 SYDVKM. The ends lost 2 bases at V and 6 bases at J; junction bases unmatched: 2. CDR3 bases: TGTGCCAGCAGTTTAGGACAGGGTTCCGGGGAGCTGTTTTTT. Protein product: CASSLGQGSGELFF. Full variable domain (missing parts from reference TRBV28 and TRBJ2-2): DVKVTQSSRYLVKRTGEKVFLECVQDMDHENMFWYRQDPGLGLRLIYFSYDVKMKEKGDIPEGYSVSREKKERFSLILESASTNQTSMYLCASSLGQGSGELFFGEGSRLTVL.

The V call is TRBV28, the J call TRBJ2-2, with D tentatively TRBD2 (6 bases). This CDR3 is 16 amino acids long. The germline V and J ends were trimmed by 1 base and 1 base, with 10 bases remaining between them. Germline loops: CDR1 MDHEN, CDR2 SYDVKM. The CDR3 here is CASSLFGRGNTGELFF. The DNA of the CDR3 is TGTGCCAGCAGTTTATTCGGGAGAGGGAACACCGGGGAGCTGTTTTTT.

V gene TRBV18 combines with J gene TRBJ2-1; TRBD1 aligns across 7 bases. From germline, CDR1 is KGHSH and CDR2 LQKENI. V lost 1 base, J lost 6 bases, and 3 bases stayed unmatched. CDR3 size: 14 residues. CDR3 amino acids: CASSPRAGGNEQFF. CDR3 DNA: TGTGCCAGCTCACCACGGGCAGGGGGCAATGAGCAGTTCTTC.

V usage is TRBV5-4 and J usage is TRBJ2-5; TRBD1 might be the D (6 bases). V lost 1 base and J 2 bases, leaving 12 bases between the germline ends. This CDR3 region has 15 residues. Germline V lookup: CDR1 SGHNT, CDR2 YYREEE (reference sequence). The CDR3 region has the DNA TGTGCCAGCAGCTTGTTTGGGGGCGAACAAGAGACCCAGTACTTC. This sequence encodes CASSLFGGEQETQYF.

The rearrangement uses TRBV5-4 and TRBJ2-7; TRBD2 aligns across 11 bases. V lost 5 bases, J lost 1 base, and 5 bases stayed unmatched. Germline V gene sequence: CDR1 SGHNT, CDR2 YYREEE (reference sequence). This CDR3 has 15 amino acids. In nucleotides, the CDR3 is TGTGCCAGCAGGGCCGGGACTAGCGGATCCTACGAGCAGTACTTC. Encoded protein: CASRAGTSGSYEQYF. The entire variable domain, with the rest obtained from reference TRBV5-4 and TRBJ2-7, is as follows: ETGVTQSPTHLIKTRGQQVTLRCSSQSGHNTVSWYQQALGQGPQFIFQYYREEENGRGNFPPRFSGLQFPNYSSELNVNALELDDSALYLCASRAGTSGSYEQYFGPGTRLTVT.

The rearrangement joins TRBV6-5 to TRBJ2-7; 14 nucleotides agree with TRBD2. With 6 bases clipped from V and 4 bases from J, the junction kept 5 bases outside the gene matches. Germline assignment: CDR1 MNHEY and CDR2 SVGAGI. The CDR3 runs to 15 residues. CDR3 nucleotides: TGTGCCAGCAGATCTAGGACTAGCGGGAGGTACGAGCAGTACTTC. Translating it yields CASRSRTSGRYEQYF.

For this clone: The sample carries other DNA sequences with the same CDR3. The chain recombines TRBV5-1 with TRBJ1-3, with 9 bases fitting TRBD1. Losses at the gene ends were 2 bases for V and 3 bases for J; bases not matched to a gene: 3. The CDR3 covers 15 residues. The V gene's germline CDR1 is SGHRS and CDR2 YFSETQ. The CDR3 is CASSLTGGSGNTIYF. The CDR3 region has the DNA TGCGCCAGCAGCTTAACAGGGGGCAGTGGAAACACCATATATTTT.

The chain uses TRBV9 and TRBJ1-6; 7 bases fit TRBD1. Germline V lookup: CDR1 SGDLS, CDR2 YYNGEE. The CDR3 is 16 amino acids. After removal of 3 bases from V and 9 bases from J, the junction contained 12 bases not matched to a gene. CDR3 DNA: TGTGCCAGCAGCGCCCGGCGGGACAGTGGGATTTCACCCCTCCACTTT. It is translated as CASSARRDSGISPLHF.

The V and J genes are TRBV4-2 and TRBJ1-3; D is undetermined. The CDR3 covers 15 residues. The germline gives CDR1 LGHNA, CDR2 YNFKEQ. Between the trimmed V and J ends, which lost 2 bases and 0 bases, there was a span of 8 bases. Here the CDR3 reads CASSQQQSSGNTIYF. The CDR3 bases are TGTGCCAGCAGCCAACAACAGAGCTCTGGAAACACCATATATTTT.

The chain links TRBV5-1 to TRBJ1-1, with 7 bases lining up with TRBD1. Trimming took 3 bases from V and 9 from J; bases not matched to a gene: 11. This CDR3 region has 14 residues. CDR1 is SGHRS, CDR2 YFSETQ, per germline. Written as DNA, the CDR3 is TGCGCCAGCAGCTCGGACCGGGACAGACCGAAAGCTTTCTTT. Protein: CASSSDRDRPKAFF.

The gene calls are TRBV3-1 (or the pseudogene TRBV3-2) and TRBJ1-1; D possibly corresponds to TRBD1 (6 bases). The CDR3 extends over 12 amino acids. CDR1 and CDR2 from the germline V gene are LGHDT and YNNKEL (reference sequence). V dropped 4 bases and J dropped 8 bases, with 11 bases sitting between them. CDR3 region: CASSPATGEAFF. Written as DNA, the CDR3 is TGTGCCAGCAGCCCAGCCACAGGGGAAGCTTTCTTT.

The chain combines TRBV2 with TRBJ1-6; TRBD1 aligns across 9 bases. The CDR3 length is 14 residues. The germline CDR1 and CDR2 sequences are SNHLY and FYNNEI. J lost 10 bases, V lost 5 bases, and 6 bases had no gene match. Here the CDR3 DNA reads TGTGCCAGCAGTTTGACAGGGGGACGGTCACCCCTCCACTTT. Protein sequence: CASSLTGGRSPLHF.

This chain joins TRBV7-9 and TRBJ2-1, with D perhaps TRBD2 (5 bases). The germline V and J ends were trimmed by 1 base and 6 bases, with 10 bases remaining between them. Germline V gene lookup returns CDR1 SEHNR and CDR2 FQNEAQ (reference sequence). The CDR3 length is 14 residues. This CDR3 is CASSLGRTFNEQFF. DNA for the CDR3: TGTGCCAGCAGCTTAGGCAGGACTTTCAATGAGCAGTTCTTC.

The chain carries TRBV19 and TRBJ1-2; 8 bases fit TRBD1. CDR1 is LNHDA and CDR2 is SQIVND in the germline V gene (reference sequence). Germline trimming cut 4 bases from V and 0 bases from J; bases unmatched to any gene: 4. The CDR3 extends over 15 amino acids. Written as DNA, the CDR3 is TGTGCCAGTAGTACTTGGACAGGGCCTAACTATGGCTACACCTTC. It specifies CASSTWTGPNYGYTF.

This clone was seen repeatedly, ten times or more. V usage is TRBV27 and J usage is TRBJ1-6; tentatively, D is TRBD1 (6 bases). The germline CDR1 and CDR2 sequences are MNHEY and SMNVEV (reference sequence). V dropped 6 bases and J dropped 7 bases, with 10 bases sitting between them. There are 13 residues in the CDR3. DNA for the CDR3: TGTGCCAGCAGCCGGGGGCTAAATTCACCCCTCCACTTT. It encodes CASSRGLNSPLHF.

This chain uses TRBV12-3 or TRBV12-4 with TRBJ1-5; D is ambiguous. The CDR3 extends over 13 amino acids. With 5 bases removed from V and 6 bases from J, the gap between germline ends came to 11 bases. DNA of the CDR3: TGTGCCAGCAGTCTGGCGGATAGTCAGCCCCAGCATTTT. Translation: CASSLADSQPQHF.

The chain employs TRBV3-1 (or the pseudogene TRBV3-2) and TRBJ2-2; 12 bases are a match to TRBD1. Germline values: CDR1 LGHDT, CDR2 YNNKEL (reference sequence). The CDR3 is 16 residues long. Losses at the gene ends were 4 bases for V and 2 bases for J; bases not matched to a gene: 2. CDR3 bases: TGTGCCAGCAGCCGCGGGACAGGGGGCAACACCGGGGAGCTGTTTTTT. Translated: CASSRGTGGNTGELFF.

CDR3 region: CAWIKDNYGYTF. CDR3 sequence (DNA): TGTGCCTGGATTAAAGATAACTATGGCTACACCTTC. The chain uses TRBV30 and TRBJ1-2; D not certain. Trimming left V 4 bases short and J 1 base short, with 7 bases between. Germline CDR1 GTSNPN, CDR2 SVGIG (reference sequence). The CDR3 length is 12 residues.

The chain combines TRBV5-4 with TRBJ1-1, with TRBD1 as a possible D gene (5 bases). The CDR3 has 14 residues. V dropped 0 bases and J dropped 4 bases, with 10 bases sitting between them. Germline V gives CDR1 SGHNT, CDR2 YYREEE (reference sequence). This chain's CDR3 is CASSLDRFGTEAFF. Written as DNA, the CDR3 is TGTGCCAGCAGCTTGGACAGGTTTGGCACTGAAGCTTTCTTT.

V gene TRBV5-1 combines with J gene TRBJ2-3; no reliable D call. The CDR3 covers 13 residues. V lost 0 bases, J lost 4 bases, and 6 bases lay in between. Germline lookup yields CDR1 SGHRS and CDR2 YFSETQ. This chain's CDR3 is CASSLVEADTQYF. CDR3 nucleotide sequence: TGCGCCAGCAGCTTGGTTGAGGCAGATACGCAGTATTTT.

CDR3 bases: TGCGCCAGCAGCCGGGCTTTAGCGGGAGGCGCAGATACGCAGTATTTT. As protein: CASSRALAGGADTQYF. The rearrangement links TRBV4-3 to TRBJ2-3, with 10 bases lining up with TRBD2. This CDR3 has 16 amino acids. V was pared by 4 bases and J by 4 bases, with 8 bases of the junction left unmatched. Germline lookup yields CDR1 LGHNA and CDR2 YSLEER.

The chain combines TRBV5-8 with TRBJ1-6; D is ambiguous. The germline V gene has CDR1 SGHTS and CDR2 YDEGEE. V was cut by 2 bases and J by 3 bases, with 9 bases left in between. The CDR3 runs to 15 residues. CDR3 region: CASSFQDGYNSPLHF. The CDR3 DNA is TGTGCCAGCAGCTTCCAGGACGGCTATAATTCACCCCTCCACTTT.

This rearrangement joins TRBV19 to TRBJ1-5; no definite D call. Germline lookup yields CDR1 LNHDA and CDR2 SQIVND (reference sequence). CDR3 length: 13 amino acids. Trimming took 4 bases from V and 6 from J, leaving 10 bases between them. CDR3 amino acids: CASSNSWGQPQHF. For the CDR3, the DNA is TGTGCCAGTAGTAATTCCTGGGGTCAGCCCCAGCATTTT. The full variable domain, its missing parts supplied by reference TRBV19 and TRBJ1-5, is DGGITQSPKYLFRKEGQNVTLSCEQNLNHDAMYWYRQDPGQGLRLIYYSQIVNDFQKGDIAEGYSVSREKKESFPLTVTSAQKNPTAFYLCASSNSWGQPQHFGDGTRLSIL.

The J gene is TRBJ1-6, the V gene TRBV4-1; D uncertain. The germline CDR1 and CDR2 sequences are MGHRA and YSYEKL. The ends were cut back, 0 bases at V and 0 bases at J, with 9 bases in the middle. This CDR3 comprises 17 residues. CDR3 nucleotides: TGCGCCAGCAGCCAAGACGGCCGAGGCTCCTATAATTCACCCCTCCACTTT. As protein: CASSQDGRGSYNSPLHF.